Each of the 18 T cell receptor beta chains below was sequenced from the same sample in a study of radiation and T cells in renal cell carcinoma (dated by TCRdb to the early 2020s). Library preparation was by the immunoSEQ multiplex PCR assay. Here the immuneACCESS table is served through TCRdb, limited to in-frame sequences with V and J called. Missing clones are a known gap in these copies; in checked studies unresolved V genes cover under half, and the rest lacks a known reason. Present in this sample are fewer than 90,000 clones, just over 85% of which were seen just once. Of the sample, 20% to 25% falls within the top ten clones. This specimen's time point label, interpreted: blood 2 weeks post-SBRT. Explained via the paper, the treatment or condition label denotes: 15 Gy SBRT to primary tumor, nephrectomy 4 weeks later. Material: blood, obtained from a patient whose treatment included radiotherapy and nephrectomy. These receptors originate from a woman in her 50s with renal cell carcinoma.

This clone appeared a single time. V and J are TRBV6-4 and TRBJ2-7; possibly TRBD2 for D (6 bases). V gave up 5 bases and J gave up 2 bases, with 13 bases separating them. Germline V gene lookup returns CDR1 MRHNA and CDR2 SNTAGT. CDR3 length: 14 residues. The DNA of the CDR3 is TGTGCCAGCAGTCCCGACGCGGGGCCCTACGAGCAGTACTTC. This encodes CASSPDAGPYEQYF.

The J gene is TRBJ2-1, the V gene TRBV6-5, with 7 bases that match TRBD2. After removal of 7 bases from V and 4 bases from J, the junction contained 7 bases not matched to a gene. Looked up from germline, CDR1 is MNHEY and CDR2 is SVGAGI. The CDR3 is made up of 14 amino acids. The CDR3 nucleotides are TGTGCCAGCACCCGAGCGGGACTATACAATGAGCAGTTCTTC. Its protein is CASTRAGLYNEQFF.

This chain uses TRBV19 with TRBJ1-1, with D uncertain. Germline V lookup: CDR1 LNHDA, CDR2 SQIVND (reference sequence). V gave up 5 bases and J gave up 4 bases, with 11 bases separating them. This CDR3 is 13 amino acids long. The CDR3 region is CASSRQRSTEAFF. The CDR3 DNA follows: TGTGCCAGTAGTCGGCAGAGGAGCACTGAAGCTTTCTTT.

The chain links TRBV18 to TRBJ1-1; TRBD1 might be the D (5 bases). V lost 6 bases to trimming and J lost 3 bases, with 11 bases between them. CDR3 length: 13 amino acids. From germline, CDR1 is KGHSH and CDR2 LQKENI. CDR3 nucleotide sequence: TGTGCCAGCTCGCAAGGAGGGGACACTGAAGCTTTCTTT. Protein sequence: CASSQGGDTEAFF. Supplemented by reference TRBV18 and TRBJ1-1, the full variable domain reads NAGVMQNPRHLVRRRGQEARLRCSPMKGHSHVYWYRQLPEEGLKFMVYLQKENIIDESGMPKERFSAEFPKEGPSILRIQQVVRGDSAAYFCASSQGGDTEAFFGQGTRLTVV.

This clone has more than one count but fewer than ten. This rearrangement joins TRBV28 to TRBJ2-7; D gene uncertain. With 1 base removed from V and 3 bases from J, the gap between germline ends came to 16 bases. The germline gives CDR1 MDHEN, CDR2 SYDVKM. The CDR3 loop spans 16 amino acids. CDR3 loop: CASSLFTGWGNYEQYF. DNA for the CDR3: TGTGCCAGCAGTTTATTCACGGGTTGGGGAAACTACGAGCAGTACTTC.

This chain uses TRBV6-5 with TRBJ1-1, with 8 bases that match TRBD1. Unmatched junction bases numbered 4, after V lost 6 bases and J lost 4 bases. This CDR3 contains 13 residues. CDR1 and CDR2 (germline): MNHEY, SVGAGI. The CDR3 loop reads CASRSDRATEAFF. In DNA form, the CDR3 reads TGTGCCAGCAGATCGGACAGGGCCACTGAAGCTTTCTTT.

V gene TRBV7-9 combines with J gene TRBJ1-5; a weak D match, TRBD1 (6 bases). CDR1 is SEHNR and CDR2 is FQNEAQ in the germline V gene (reference sequence). The CDR3 is made up of 13 amino acids. V was pared by 3 bases and J by 9 bases, with 12 bases between. The CDR3 DNA follows: TGTGCCAGCAGCTTGGAGGGGGGACGGCCCCAGCATTTT. Protein: CASSLEGGRPQHF.

The chain joins TRBV10-3 to TRBJ2-7, with 8 bases matching TRBD2. The V and J ends lost 4 bases and 1 base, in that order; junction bases with no gene match: 3. Looked up from germline, CDR1 is ENHRY and CDR2 is SYGVKD. This CDR3 has 14 amino acids. The CDR3 loop is CAISVLAESYEQYF. Here the CDR3 DNA reads TGTGCCATCAGTGTACTAGCGGAGTCCTACGAGCAGTACTTC.

V gene TRBV5-3 combines with J gene TRBJ1-4; TRBD1 might be the D (5 bases). TRBV5-3 is placed among ORFs of uncertain function. The CDR3 is 15 amino acids. Trimming removed 2 bases at V and 5 bases at J, with 13 bases between. In DNA, the CDR3 is TGTGCCAGAAGCTTATTCGGACAAGAGAATGAAAAACTGTTTTTT. Translated, it gives CARSLFGQENEKLFF.

This clone was detected a few times. V and J are TRBV25-1 and TRBJ1-4; maybe TRBD1 (6 bases). V lost 3 bases and J 5 bases, leaving 19 bases between the germline ends. Germline lookup yields CDR1 MGHDK and CDR2 SYGVNS. CDR3 length equals 17 residues. The CDR3 DNA follows: TGTGCCAGCAGTGACTCCAACTGGACAGACCTAAATGAAAAACTGTTTTTT. It specifies CASSDSNWTDLNEKLFF.

CDR3 region: CSVEVLAGELFF. The CDR3, as DNA: TGCAGCGTTGAAGTCCTCGCCGGGGAGCTGTTTTTT. This chain connects TRBV29-1 to TRBJ2-2; no definite D call. This CDR3 region has 12 residues. V was shortened by 1 base and J by 6 bases, with 6 bases between the two germline ends. In germline, CDR1 is SQVTM, CDR2 ANQGSEA.

The chain is built from TRBV11-3 and TRBJ2-3, with a weak D call TRBD2 (6 bases). The CDR3 covers 20 residues. Germline lookup yields CDR1 SGHNT and CDR2 YENEEA. Trimming stripped 5 bases from V and 4 bases from J, with 31 bases between. The CDR3 nucleotides read TGTGCCAGCAGCCCCCAATACATGGGGCGGGAACACAGACGGTCAGATACGCAGTATTTT. Translating gives CASSPQYMGREHRRSDTQYF.

The chain uses TRBV2 and TRBJ1-2, with 9 positions matching TRBD1. Germline trimming cut 6 bases from V and 8 bases from J; bases unmatched to any gene: 16. This CDR3 region has 16 residues. Germline values: CDR1 SNHLY, CDR2 FYNNEI. Written as DNA, the CDR3 is TGTGCCAGCAGCTACCTGCAGGGACAGGGCGGGACGGGCTACACCTTC. This codes for CASSYLQGQGGTGYTF.

The V and J genes are TRBV15 and TRBJ1-2; D call uncertain. The CDR3 runs 15 residues. Germline V gives CDR1 LNHNV, CDR2 YYDKDF (reference sequence). V dropped 1 base and J dropped 6 bases, with 15 bases sitting between them. This CDR3 reads CATSRAERPPHGYTF. In DNA form, the CDR3 reads TGTGCCACCAGCAGAGCGGAGCGTCCCCCTCATGGCTACACCTTC.

V is TRBV5-5 and J is TRBJ2-1; possible D gene TRBD1, 5 bases. There are 16 residues in the CDR3. V was clipped by 4 bases and J by 0 bases, with 14 bases between them. CDR1 is SGHKS and CDR2 is YYEKEE in the germline V gene (reference sequence). CDR3 loop: CASSRAGLGSYNEQFF. The CDR3 bases are TGTGCCAGCAGCCGGGCAGGGCTCGGCTCCTACAATGAGCAGTTCTTC.

The CDR3 protein is CASSLGTGSGNTIYF. CDR3 DNA sequence: TGTGCCAGCAGCTTAGGGACGGGCTCTGGAAACACCATATATTTT. This chain connects TRBV7-8 to TRBJ1-3; D remains unclear. Trimming pared 1 base from V and 0 bases from J, leaving 7 bases between. Germline assignment: CDR1 SGHVS and CDR2 FQNEAQ. This CDR3 spans 15 amino acids.

This clone was picked up a small number of times. The J gene is TRBJ2-6, the V gene TRBV6-5; no reliable D call. The V end lost 6 bases, the J end lost 4 bases, and 7 bases lay between the germline ends. The CDR3 consists of 13 residues. Germline V lookup: CDR1 MNHEY, CDR2 SVGAGI. In DNA form, the CDR3 reads TGTGCCAGCAGGCCGTCGGGGGCCAACGTCCTGACTTTC. Its translation: CASRPSGANVLTF.

This sequence joins TRBV5-1 and TRBJ2-5; 10 bases fit TRBD2. This CDR3 has 16 amino acids. Unmatched junction bases numbered 7, after V lost 4 bases and J lost 1 base. CDR1 is SGHRS and CDR2 is YFSETQ in the germline V gene. CDR3 in DNA: TGCGCCAGCAGCCTGGGCGCTAGCGGGGGCCAAGAGACCCAGTACTTC. This sequence encodes CASSLGASGGQETQYF.